The TCR beta chain under discussion was sequenced for a study of T-cell memory formation after mild COVID-19. Whole-study context: TCR clusters were mostly confined to one donor each. Study-wide findings and caveats: Clones that contracted from day 15 to 85 had balanced CD4/CD8; later expanders were CD4+ biased.

Turning to this clonotype: The antigen remains undetermined.

TCRdb ran MiXCR on the 5' RACE reads and lists one entry per CDR3 protein. This sample has 140,000 to 150,000 distinct CDR3 sequences, with 25% found just once. The CDR3 extends over 15 amino acids. V shed 3 bases, J shed 6 bases, and the junction held 7 bases outside the gene matches. CDR1 and CDR2 (germline): LNHDA, SQIVND (reference sequence). The chain recombines TRBV19 with TRBJ1-5; 8 nucleotides agree with TRBD1. This receptor was identified in an adult woman who had mild COVID-19 (a few samples of this study predate the infection). Cell type and time point are not known. Sequences were obtained from PBMCs or a T cell subset sorted from them (not recorded which). The CDR3: CASSMDRVGFQPQHF. Written as DNA, the CDR3 is TGTGCCAGTAGTATGGACAGGGTAGGTTTTCAGCCCCAGCATTTT.